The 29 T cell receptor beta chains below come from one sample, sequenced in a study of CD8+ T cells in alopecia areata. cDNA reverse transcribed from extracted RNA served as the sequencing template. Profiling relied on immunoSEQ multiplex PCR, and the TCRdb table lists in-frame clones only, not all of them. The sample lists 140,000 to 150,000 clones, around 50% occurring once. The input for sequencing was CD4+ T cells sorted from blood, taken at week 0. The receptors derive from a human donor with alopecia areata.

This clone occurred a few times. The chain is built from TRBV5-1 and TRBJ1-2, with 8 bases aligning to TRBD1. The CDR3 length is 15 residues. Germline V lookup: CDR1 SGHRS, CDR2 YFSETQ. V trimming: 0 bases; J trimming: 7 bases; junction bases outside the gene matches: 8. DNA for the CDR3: TGCGCCAGCAGCTTGGCAGGACAGGGATCCGGTGGCTACACCTTC. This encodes CASSLAGQGSGGYTF. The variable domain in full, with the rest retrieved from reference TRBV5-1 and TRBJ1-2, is KAGVTQTPRYLIKTRGQQVTLSCSPISGHRSVSWYQQTPGQGLQFLFEYFSETQRNKGNFPGRFSGRQFSNSRSEMNVSTLELGDSALYLCASSLAGQGSGGYTFGSGTRLTVV.

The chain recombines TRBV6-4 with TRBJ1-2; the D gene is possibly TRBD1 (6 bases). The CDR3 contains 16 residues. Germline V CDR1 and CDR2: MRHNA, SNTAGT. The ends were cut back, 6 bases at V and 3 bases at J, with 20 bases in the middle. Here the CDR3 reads CASRSRRGEVDYGYTF. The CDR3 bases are TGTGCCAGCAGGAGCCGGAGGGGGGAAGTAGACTATGGCTACACCTTC.

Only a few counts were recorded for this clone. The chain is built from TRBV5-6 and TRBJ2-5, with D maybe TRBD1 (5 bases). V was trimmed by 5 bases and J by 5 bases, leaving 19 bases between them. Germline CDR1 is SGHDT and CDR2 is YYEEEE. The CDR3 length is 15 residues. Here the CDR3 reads CASSQSDSRSETQYF. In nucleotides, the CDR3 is TGTGCCAGCAGTCAATCCGACAGTAGAAGCGAGACCCAGTACTTC.

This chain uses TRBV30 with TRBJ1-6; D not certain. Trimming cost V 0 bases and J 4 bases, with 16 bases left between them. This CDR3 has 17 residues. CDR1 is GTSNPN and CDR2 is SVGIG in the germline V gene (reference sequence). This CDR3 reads CAWSVARTASYNSPLHF. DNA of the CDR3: TGTGCCTGGAGTGTGGCGCGGACGGCTTCTTATAATTCACCCCTCCACTTT.

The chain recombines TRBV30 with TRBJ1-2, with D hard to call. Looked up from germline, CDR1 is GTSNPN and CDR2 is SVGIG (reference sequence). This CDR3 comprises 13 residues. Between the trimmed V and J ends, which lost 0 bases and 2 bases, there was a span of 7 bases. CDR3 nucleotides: TGTGCCTGGAGTGTAACAATAAACTATGGCTACACCTTC. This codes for CAWSVTINYGYTF.

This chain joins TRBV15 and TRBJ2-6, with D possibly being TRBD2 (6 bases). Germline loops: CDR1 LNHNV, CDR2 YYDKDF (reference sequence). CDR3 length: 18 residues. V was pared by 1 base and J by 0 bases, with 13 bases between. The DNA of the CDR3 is TGTGCCACCAGCAGAGGTGGAGGGTTATACTCTGGGGCCAACGTCCTGACTTTC. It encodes CATSRGGGLYSGANVLTF. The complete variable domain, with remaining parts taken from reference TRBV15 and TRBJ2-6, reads DAMVIQNPRYQVTQFGKPVTLSCSQTLNHNVMYWYQQKSSQAPKLLFHYYDKDFNNEADTPDNFQSRRPNTSFCFLDIRSPGLGDTAMYLCATSRGGGLYSGANVLTFGAGSRLTVL.

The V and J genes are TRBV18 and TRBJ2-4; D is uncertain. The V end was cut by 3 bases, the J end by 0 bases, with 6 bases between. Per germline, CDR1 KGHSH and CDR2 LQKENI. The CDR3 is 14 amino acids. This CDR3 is CASSPSVAKNIQYF. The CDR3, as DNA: TGTGCCAGCTCACCCTCCGTAGCCAAAAACATTCAGTACTTC.

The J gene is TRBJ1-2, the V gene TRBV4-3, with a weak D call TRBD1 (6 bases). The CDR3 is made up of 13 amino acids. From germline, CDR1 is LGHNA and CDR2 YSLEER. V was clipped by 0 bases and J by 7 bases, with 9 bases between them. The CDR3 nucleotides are TGCGCCAGCAGCCAAGATTGGGGGGCTGGCTACACCTTC. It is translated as CASSQDWGAGYTF.

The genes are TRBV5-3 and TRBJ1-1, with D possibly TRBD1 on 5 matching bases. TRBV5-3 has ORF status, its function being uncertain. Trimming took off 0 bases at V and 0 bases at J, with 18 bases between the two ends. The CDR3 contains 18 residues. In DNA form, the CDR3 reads TGTGCCAGAAGCTTGGCTACATTCCGGGACTCGGTGAACACTGAAGCTTTCTTT. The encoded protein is CARSLATFRDSVNTEAFF.

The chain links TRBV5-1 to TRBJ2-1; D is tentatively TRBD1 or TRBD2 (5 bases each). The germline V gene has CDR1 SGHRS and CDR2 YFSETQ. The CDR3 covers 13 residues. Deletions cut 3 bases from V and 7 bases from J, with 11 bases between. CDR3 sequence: CASSSFEGNEQFF. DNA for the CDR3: TGCGCCAGCAGCTCTTTTGAGGGGAATGAGCAGTTCTTC.

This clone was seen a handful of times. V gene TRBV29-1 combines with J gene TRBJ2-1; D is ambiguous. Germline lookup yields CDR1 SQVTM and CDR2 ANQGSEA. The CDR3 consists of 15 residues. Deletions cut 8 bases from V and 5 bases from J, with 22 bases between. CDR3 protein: CSSLRGYSVDNEQFF. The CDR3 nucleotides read TGCAGCTCCTTACGAGGCTATTCCGTGGACAATGAGCAGTTCTTC.

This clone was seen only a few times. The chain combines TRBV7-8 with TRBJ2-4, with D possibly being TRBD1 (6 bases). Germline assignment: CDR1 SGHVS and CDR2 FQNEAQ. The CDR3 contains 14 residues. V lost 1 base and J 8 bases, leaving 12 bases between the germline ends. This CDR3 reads CASSLGGRGDIQYF. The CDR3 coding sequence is TGTGCCAGCAGCTTAGGGGGCAGGGGTGACATTCAGTACTTC.

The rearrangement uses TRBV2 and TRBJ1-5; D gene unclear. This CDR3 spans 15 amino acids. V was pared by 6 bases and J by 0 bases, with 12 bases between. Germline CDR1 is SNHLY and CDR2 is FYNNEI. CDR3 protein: CASRVGQNSNQPQHF. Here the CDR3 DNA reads TGTGCCAGCAGGGTTGGGCAGAATAGCAATCAGCCCCAGCATTTT.

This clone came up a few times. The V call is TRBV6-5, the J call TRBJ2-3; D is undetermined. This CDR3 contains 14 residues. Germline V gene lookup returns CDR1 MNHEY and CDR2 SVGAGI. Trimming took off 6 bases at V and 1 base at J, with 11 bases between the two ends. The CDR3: CASSEDRGTDTQYF. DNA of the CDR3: TGTGCCAGCAGCGAAGATAGGGGCACAGATACGCAGTATTTT.

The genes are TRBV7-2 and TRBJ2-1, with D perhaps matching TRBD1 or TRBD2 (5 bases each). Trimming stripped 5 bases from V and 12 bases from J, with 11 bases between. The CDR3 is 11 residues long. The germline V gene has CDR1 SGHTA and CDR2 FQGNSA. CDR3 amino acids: CASSRDQRQFF. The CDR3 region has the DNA TGTGCCAGCAGCAGGGACCAGAGGCAGTTCTTC. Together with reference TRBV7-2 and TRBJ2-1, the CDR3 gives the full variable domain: GAGVSQSPSNKVTEKGKDVELRCDPISGHTALYWYRQSLGQGLEFLIYFQGNSAPDKSGLPSDRFSAERTGGSVSTLTIQRTQQEDSAVYLCASSRDQRQFFGPGTRLTVL.

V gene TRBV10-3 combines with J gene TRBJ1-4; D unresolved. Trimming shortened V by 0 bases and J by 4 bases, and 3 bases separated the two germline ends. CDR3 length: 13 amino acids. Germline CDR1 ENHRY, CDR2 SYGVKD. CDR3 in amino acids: CAISESDNEKLFF. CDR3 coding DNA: TGTGCCATCAGTGAGTCGGATAATGAAAAACTGTTTTTT.

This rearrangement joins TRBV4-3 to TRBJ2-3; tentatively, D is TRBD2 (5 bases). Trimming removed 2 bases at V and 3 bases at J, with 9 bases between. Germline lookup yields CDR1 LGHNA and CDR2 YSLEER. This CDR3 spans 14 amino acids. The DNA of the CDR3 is TGCGCCAGCAGCCAACAACTAGTTACAGATACGCAGTATTTT. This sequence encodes CASSQQLVTDTQYF.

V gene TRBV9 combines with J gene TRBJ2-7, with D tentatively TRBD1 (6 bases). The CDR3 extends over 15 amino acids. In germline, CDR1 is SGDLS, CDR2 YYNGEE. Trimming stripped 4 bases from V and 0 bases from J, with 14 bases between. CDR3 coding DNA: TGTGCCAGCAGCCCATCACAGGGCAACTCCTACGAGCAGTACTTC. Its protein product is CASSPSQGNSYEQYF.

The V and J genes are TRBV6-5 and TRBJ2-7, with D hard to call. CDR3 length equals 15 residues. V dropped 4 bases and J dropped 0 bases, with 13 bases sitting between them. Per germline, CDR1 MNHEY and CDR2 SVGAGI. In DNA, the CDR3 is TGTGCCAGCAGTTCGGCGACCCTTTACTCCTACGAGCAGTACTTC. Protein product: CASSSATLYSYEQYF.

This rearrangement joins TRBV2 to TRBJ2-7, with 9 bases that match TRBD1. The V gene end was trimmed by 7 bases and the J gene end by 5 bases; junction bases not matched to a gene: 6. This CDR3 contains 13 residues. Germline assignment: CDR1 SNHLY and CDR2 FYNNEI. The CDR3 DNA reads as TGTGCCAGCACCTCGGACAGGGGAAACGAGCAGTACTTC. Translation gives CASTSDRGNEQYF.

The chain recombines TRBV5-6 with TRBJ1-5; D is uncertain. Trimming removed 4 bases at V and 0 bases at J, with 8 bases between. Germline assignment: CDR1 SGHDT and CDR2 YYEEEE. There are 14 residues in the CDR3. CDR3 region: CASSLGHSNQPQHF. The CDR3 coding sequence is TGTGCCAGCAGCCTCGGCCATAGCAATCAGCCCCAGCATTTT.

Written as DNA, the CDR3 is TGTGCCAGCAGCCAAGAAAAGAGGAATGAAAAACTGTTTTTT. Translation gives CASSQEKRNEKLFF. The J gene is TRBJ1-4, the V gene TRBV4-2; D remains ambiguous. The CDR3 length is 14 residues. Germline CDR1 and CDR2: LGHNA and YNFKEQ. Trimming pared 0 bases from V and 5 bases from J, leaving 7 bases between.

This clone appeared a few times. The CDR3 DNA sequence: TGTGCCAGCAGTCCAGGACAGGGGGACTACGAGCAGTACTTC. Its translation: CASSPGQGDYEQYF. This rearrangement joins TRBV4-2 to TRBJ2-7; TRBD1 matches at 10 bases. The CDR3 spans 14 residues. The germline V gene encodes CDR1 LGHNA and CDR2 YNFKEQ. V shed 6 bases, J shed 3 bases, and the junction held 5 bases outside the gene matches.

CDR3 in DNA: TGTGCCAGCAGCCGGACAGGGGAGGATGAGCAGTTCTTC. It codes for CASSRTGEDEQFF. This rearrangement joins TRBV6-5 to TRBJ2-1; TRBD1 aligns across 9 bases. CDR1 and CDR2 (germline): MNHEY, SVGAGI. V lost 6 bases, J lost 8 bases, and 5 bases stayed unmatched. The CDR3 is 13 amino acids.

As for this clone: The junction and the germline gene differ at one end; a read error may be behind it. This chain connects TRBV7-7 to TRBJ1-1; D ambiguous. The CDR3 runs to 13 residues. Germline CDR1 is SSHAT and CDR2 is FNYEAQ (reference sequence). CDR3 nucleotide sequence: TGTGCTAGCAGCCGGACGGCGAACACTGAAGCTTTCTTT. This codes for CASSRTANTEAFF.

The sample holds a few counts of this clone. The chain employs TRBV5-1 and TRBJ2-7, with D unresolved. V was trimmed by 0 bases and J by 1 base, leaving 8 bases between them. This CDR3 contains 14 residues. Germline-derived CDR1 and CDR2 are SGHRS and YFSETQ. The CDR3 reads CASSLDGISYEQYF. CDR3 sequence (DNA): TGCGCCAGCAGCTTGGATGGAATATCCTACGAGCAGTACTTC.

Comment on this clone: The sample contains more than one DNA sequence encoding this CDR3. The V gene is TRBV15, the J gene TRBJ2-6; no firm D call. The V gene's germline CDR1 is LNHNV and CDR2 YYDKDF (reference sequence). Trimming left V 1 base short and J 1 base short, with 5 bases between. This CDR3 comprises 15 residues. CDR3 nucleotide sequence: TGTGCCACCAGCAGAGCCGTGTCTGGGGCCAACGTCCTGACTTTC. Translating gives CATSRAVSGANVLTF. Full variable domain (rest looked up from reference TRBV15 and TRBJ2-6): DAMVIQNPRYQVTQFGKPVTLSCSQTLNHNVMYWYQQKSSQAPKLLFHYYDKDFNNEADTPDNFQSRRPNTSFCFLDIRSPGLGDTAMYLCATSRAVSGANVLTFGAGSRLTVL.

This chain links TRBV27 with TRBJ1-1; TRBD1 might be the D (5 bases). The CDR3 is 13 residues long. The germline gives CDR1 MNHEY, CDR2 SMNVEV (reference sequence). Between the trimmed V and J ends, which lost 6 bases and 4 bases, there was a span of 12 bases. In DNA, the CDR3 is TGTGCCAGCAGGGAGAGGGGAGGCACTGAAGCTTTCTTT. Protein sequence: CASRERGGTEAFF.

The DNA for the CDR3 is TGTGCCAGCAGTGGAGCCCGGGATCAGTACTTC. It translates to CASSGARDQYF. This sequence joins TRBV2 and TRBJ2-7; possible D gene TRBD2, 5 bases. Trimming pared 4 bases from V and 10 bases from J, leaving 11 bases between. Germline V gene sequence: CDR1 SNHLY, CDR2 FYNNEI. The CDR3 is made up of 11 amino acids.